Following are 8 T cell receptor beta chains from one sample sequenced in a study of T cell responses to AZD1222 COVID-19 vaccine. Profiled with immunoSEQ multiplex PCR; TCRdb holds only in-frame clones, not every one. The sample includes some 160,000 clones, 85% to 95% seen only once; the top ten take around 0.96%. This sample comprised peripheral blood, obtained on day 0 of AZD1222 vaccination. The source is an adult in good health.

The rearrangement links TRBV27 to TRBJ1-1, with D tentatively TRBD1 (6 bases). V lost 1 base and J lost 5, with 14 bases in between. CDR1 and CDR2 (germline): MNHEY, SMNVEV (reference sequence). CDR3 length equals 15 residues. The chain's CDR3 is CASSLYLGAGTEAFF. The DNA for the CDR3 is TGTGCCAGCAGTTTATATCTGGGGGCAGGAACTGAAGCTTTCTTT.

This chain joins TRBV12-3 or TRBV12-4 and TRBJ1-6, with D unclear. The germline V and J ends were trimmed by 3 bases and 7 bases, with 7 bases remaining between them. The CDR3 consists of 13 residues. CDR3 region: CASSFSANSPLHF. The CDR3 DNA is TGTGCCAGCAGTTTCTCGGCGAATTCACCCCTCCACTTT.

This chain's CDR3 is CASSFPGGHSPLHF. CDR3 DNA: TGTGCCAGCAGCTTTCCCGGGGGCCATTCACCCCTCCACTTT. The V and J genes are TRBV5-8 and TRBJ1-6, with TRBD1 as a possible D gene (6 bases). This CDR3 has 14 amino acids. Germline loops: CDR1 SGHTS, CDR2 YDEGEE. V gave up 2 bases and J gave up 8 bases, with 11 bases separating them.

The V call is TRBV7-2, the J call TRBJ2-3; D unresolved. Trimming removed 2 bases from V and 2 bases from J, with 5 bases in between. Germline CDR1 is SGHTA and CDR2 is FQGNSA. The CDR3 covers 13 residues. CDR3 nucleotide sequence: TGTGCCAGCAGCTTACTTTCCACAGATACGCAGTATTTT. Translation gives CASSLLSTDTQYF.

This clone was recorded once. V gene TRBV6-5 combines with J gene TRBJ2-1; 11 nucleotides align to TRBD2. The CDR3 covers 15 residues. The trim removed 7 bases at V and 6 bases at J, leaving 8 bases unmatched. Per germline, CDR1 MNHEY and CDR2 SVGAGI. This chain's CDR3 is CASNPGTSGPNEQFF. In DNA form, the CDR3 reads TGTGCCAGCAACCCCGGGACTAGCGGCCCCAATGAGCAGTTCTTC.

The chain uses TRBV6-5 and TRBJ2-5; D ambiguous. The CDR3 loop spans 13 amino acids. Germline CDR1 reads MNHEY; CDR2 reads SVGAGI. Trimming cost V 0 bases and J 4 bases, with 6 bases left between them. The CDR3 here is CASSYSKRETQYF. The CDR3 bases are TGTGCCAGCAGTTACTCCAAGAGAGAGACCCAGTACTTC.

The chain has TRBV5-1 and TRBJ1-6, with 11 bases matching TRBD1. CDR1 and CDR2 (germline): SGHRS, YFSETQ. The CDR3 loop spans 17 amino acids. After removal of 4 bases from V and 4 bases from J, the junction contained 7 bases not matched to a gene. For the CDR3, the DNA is TGCGCCAGCAGCCCAGGGACAGGGGGTCGGTATAATTCACCCCTCCACTTT. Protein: CASSPGTGGRYNSPLHF.

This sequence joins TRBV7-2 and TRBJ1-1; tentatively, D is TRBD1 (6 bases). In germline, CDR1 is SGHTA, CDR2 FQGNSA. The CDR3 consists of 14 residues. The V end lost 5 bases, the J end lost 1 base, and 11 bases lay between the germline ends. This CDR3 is CASSIVTGNTEAFF. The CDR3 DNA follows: TGTGCCAGCAGCATAGTGACAGGGAACACTGAAGCTTTCTTT.